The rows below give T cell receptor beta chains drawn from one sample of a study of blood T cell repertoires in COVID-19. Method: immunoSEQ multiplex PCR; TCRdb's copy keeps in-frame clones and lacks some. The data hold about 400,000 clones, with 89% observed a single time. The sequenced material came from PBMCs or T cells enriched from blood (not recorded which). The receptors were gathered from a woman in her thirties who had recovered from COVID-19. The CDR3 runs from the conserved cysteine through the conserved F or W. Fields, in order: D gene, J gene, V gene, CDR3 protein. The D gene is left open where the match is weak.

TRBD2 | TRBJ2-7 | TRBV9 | CASSPIAGGMEQYF
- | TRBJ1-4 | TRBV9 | CASSVDLVATNEKLFF
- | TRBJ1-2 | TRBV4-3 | CASSQGGSGYGYTF
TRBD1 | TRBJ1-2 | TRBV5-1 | CASSLGTGLPDGGYTF
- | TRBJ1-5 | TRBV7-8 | CASSRRGGNFNQPQHF
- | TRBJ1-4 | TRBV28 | CASSFGGGEGEKLFF
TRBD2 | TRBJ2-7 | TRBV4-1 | CASSPQREGPYEQYF
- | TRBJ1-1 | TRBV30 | CAWSPFPGTEAFF
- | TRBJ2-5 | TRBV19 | CASSVTGISYQETQYF
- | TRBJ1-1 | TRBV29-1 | CSVEDSAGAEAFF
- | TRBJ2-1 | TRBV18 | CASSPPLGGVGNEQFF
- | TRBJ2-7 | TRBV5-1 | CASSASVVATYEQYF
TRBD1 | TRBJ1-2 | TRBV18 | CASSQGQGTNGYTF
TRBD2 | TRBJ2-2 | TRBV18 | CASSPGLAGTGELFF
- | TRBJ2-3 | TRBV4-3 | CASSPSWGPSGDTQYF
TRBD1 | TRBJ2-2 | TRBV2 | CASTLDRDGELFF
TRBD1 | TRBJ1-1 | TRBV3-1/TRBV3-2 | CASSLVSGTGDTEAFF